The 22 T cell receptor beta chains below come from one sample, sequenced in a study of T cells after posttransplantation cyclophosphamide. Cells defined as naive were viable CD3+CD4+ or CD3+CD8+ and CCR7+CD45RA+CD45RO-CD95-CD27+CD28+. Using immunoSEQ multiplex PCR, the repertoire was profiled, and TCRdb retains in-frame clones only, with some absent. The data hold around 19,000 clones, with almost 99% observed a single time. Sequenced: naive CD4+ T cells sorted from PBMCs. These receptors originate from a middle-aged man in good health, CMV-negative, and a related stem cell transplant donor.

CDR3 in amino acids: CAWNSPIPREAFF. The CDR3 DNA is TGTGCCTGGAACTCTCCGATTCCACGTGAAGCTTTCTTT. V and J are TRBV30 and TRBJ1-1; D gene uncertain. The CDR3 is made up of 13 amino acids. V lost 4 bases, J lost 7 bases, and 16 bases lay in between. CDR1 and CDR2 (germline): GTSNPN, SVGIG (reference sequence).

The chain uses TRBV6-6 and TRBJ2-5; tentatively, D is TRBD1 (6 bases). Judging by the DNA end, TRBJ2-7 fits better; the J call may be wrong. CDR1 is MNHNY and CDR2 is SVGAGI in the germline V gene (reference sequence). This CDR3 has 13 residues. CDR3 bases: TGTGCCAGCAGTTATTCGGACAGCTACGAGCAGTACTTC. It is translated as CASSYSDSYEQYF.

This chain links TRBV7-9 with TRBJ1-1; no clear D gene. Germline V gene lookup returns CDR1 SEHNR and CDR2 FQNEAQ (reference sequence). CDR3 length equals 12 residues. The V gene lost 6 bases and the J gene lost 5 bases, with 10 bases spanning the gap. In nucleotides, the CDR3 is TGTGCCAGCAGACAGACCGAGACTGAAGCTTTCTTT. Translation gives CASRQTETEAFF.

This rearrangement joins TRBV27 to TRBJ1-5, with D uncertain. The CDR3 consists of 17 residues. Germline V gene data show CDR1 as MNHEY and CDR2 as SMNVEV (reference sequence). Trimming left V 5 bases short and J 2 bases short, with 19 bases between. The CDR3 sequence is CASSTSSEGGGNQPQHF. CDR3 bases: TGTGCCAGCAGTACTAGTTCGGAGGGAGGAGGCAATCAGCCCCAGCATTTT.

Of note for this clone: One junction end does not reproduce the germline sequence, and a read error may be involved. This sequence joins TRBV7-7 and TRBJ2-1; 8 nucleotides agree with TRBD2. Germline CDR1 SSHAT, CDR2 FNYEAQ (reference sequence). The CDR3 sequence is 14 residues long. CDR3 sequence reads: CASSPDGGVNEQFF. Here the CDR3 DNA reads TGTGCTAGCAGCCCTGACGGGGGGGTTAATGAGCAGTTCTTC.

The chain employs TRBV28 and TRBJ2-7, with 10 bases that match TRBD2. From germline, CDR1 is MDHEN and CDR2 SYDVKM. Germline trimming cut 5 bases from V and 1 base from J; bases unmatched to any gene: 5. The CDR3 totals 15 residues. The CDR3 here is CASSPLAGASYEQYF. DNA of the CDR3: TGTGCCAGCAGTCCCCTAGCGGGAGCTTCCTACGAGCAGTACTTC.

Written as DNA, the CDR3 is TGTGCCAGCAGCTCGGACAGGGGGCGAATGGAACTGTTTTTT. Translating it yields CASSSDRGRMELFF. The V call is TRBV7-2, the J call TRBJ1-4; 11 nucleotides line up with TRBD1. Germline CDR1 SGHTA, CDR2 FQGNSA. The CDR3 is 14 residues long. Trimming at V came to 4 bases and at J to 12 bases, leaving 7 bases not matched to a gene.

The chain uses TRBV4-2 and TRBJ2-3, with TRBD2 matching 12 bases. The V gene's germline CDR1 is LGHNA and CDR2 YNFKEQ. J gave up 6 bases and V 3 bases, and 13 bases lay outside the gene matches. The CDR3 length is 18 residues. In DNA form, the CDR3 reads TGTGCCAGCAGCCAGGGTTGGACTAGCGGGACAGGATTGGATACGCAGTATTTT. This sequence encodes CASSQGWTSGTGLDTQYF.

V is TRBV5-1 and J is TRBJ1-4; weak D call: TRBD1 (5 bases). Trimming took 0 bases from V and 7 from J, leaving 10 bases between them. The CDR3 sequence is 14 residues long. Looked up from germline, CDR1 is SGHRS and CDR2 is YFSETQ. CDR3 protein: CASSLELGREKLFF. The CDR3 bases are TGCGCCAGCAGCTTGGAGCTGGGGCGTGAAAAACTGTTTTTT.

This clone has only one observation. This chain joins TRBV20-1 and TRBJ2-1; no definite D call. Trimming took off 8 bases at V and 5 bases at J, with 10 bases between the two ends. This CDR3 has 11 amino acids. In germline, CDR1 is DFQATT, CDR2 SNEGSKA (reference sequence). For the CDR3, the DNA is TGCAGTAATAGCAACAACAATGAGCAGTTCTTC. This encodes CSNSNNNEQFF.

DNA for the CDR3: TGTGCCAGCAGTTCGTCGGCAGGGGCGGACAATGAGCAGTTCTTC. This translates into CASSSSAGADNEQFF. The chain recombines TRBV28 with TRBJ2-1, with D possibly matching TRBD1 (6 bases). Germline values: CDR1 MDHEN, CDR2 SYDVKM. CDR3 size: 15 residues. Trimming pared 4 bases from V and 5 bases from J, leaving 15 bases between. Based on the CDR3 plus reference TRBV28 and TRBJ2-1, the full variable domain is DVKVTQSSRYLVKRTGEKVFLECVQDMDHENMFWYRQDPGLGLRLIYFSYDVKMKEKGDIPEGYSVSREKKERFSLILESASTNQTSMYLCASSSSAGADNEQFFGPGTRLTVL.

The chain is built from TRBV28 and TRBJ2-3; 11 nucleotides align to TRBD1. The trim removed 2 bases at V and 6 bases at J, leaving 4 bases unmatched. The CDR3 is made up of 15 amino acids. From germline, CDR1 is MDHEN and CDR2 SYDVKM. The DNA of the CDR3 is TGTGCCAGCAGTTTACCGGGACAGGGGGTGGATACGCAGTATTTT. Protein sequence: CASSLPGQGVDTQYF. Based on the CDR3 plus reference TRBV28 and TRBJ2-3, the full variable domain is DVKVTQSSRYLVKRTGEKVFLECVQDMDHENMFWYRQDPGLGLRLIYFSYDVKMKEKGDIPEGYSVSREKKERFSLILESASTNQTSMYLCASSLPGQGVDTQYFGPGTRLTVL.

The chain uses TRBV7-9 and TRBJ1-3; D not resolved. Looked up from germline, CDR1 is SEHNR and CDR2 is FQNEAQ (reference sequence). V was clipped by 0 bases and J by 4 bases, with 13 bases between them. The CDR3 is made up of 16 amino acids. As DNA, the CDR3 is TGTGCCAGCAGCTTAGCGCTGGGCTTTATGGGAAACACCATATATTTT. It yields the protein CASSLALGFMGNTIYF.

The CDR3 DNA reads TGTGCCAGCACCACCTGGGGACAGGGTAACAACCACGAGCAGTACTTC. Amino acid sequence: CASTTWGQGNNHEQYF. The rearrangement joins TRBV28 to TRBJ2-7; 9 positions match TRBD1. Trimming at V came to 7 bases and at J to 5 bases, leaving 15 bases not matched to a gene. This CDR3 comprises 16 residues. Germline CDR1 is MDHEN and CDR2 is SYDVKM.

This sequence joins TRBV7-2 and TRBJ2-2, with D unclear. This CDR3 region has 16 residues. The germline V gene encodes CDR1 SGHTA and CDR2 FQGNSA. V dropped 1 base and J dropped 4 bases, with 13 bases sitting between them. The CDR3 coding sequence is TGTGCCAGCAGCTTAGATGGAGCAGTCATCACCGGGGAGCTGTTTTTT. Translated: CASSLDGAVITGELFF.

V and J are TRBV15 and TRBJ2-3; D is unclear. The CDR3 has 15 amino acids. Per germline, CDR1 LNHNV and CDR2 YYDKDF (reference sequence). V dropped 0 bases and J dropped 0 bases, with 7 bases sitting between them. The CDR3 DNA is TGTGCCACCAGCAGAGATCAGCGTAGCACAGATACGCAGTATTTT. Translating it yields CATSRDQRSTDTQYF.

The chain joins TRBV6-5 to TRBJ2-3; D is uncertain. The germline V and J ends were trimmed by 7 bases and 7 bases, with 15 bases remaining between them. Germline V CDR1 and CDR2: MNHEY, SVGAGI. The length of the CDR3 is 13 residues. Written as DNA, the CDR3 is TGTGCCAGCACCAGCCTGACTCTAAATACGCAGTATTTT. Its translation: CASTSLTLNTQYF.

The rearrangement joins TRBV19 to TRBJ2-1; TRBD2 might be the D (5 bases). Trimming pared 6 bases from V and 0 bases from J, leaving 12 bases between. There are 15 residues in the CDR3. Germline CDR1 is LNHDA and CDR2 is SQIVND (reference sequence). In DNA, the CDR3 is TGTGCCAGTAGCTTAAGCGGATTCTCCTACAATGAGCAGTTCTTC. The encoded protein is CASSLSGFSYNEQFF.

The table lists this clone with a count of one. The chain couples TRBV18 to TRBJ1-2, with TRBD1 identical over 8 bases. CDR3 length: 14 residues. The V segment lost 6 bases and the J segment 3 bases; nucleotides outside the gene matches: 6. The germline V gene has CDR1 KGHSH and CDR2 LQKENI. The CDR3 protein is CASSLSTGDYGYTF. CDR3 in DNA: TGTGCCAGCTCCCTATCGACAGGGGACTATGGCTACACCTTC.

The chain couples TRBV5-4 to TRBJ2-5, with 9 bases fitting TRBD1. V dropped 0 bases and J dropped 2; count of bases not matched to a gene: 2. This CDR3 spans 15 amino acids. Germline V gene lookup returns CDR1 SGHNT and CDR2 YYREEE (reference sequence). The CDR3: CASSLDRGLQETQYF. The CDR3 DNA reads TGTGCCAGCAGCTTGGACAGGGGGCTACAAGAGACCCAGTACTTC.

The chain uses TRBV15 and TRBJ1-2, with 10 bases matching TRBD1. CDR3 length: 15 residues. The V segment lost 0 bases and the J segment 3 bases; nucleotides outside the gene matches: 1. Germline V lookup: CDR1 LNHNV, CDR2 YYDKDF (reference sequence). CDR3 DNA: TGTGCCACCAGCAGAGATGGGACAGGGGACTATGGCTACACCTTC. This gives the protein CATSRDGTGDYGYTF.

The chain is built from TRBV19 and TRBJ2-3, with TRBD2 matching over 9 bases. Germline assignment: CDR1 LNHDA and CDR2 SQIVND (reference sequence). V was pared by 6 bases and J by 6 bases, with 10 bases of the junction left unmatched. The CDR3 sequence is 15 residues long. The CDR3 nucleotides are TGTGCCAGTAGGCGAGCGGGACTAGCTGGGGATACGCAGTATTTT. Translation: CASRRAGLAGDTQYF. The full variable domain, completed using reference TRBV19 and TRBJ2-3, is DGGITQSPKYLFRKEGQNVTLSCEQNLNHDAMYWYRQDPGQGLRLIYYSQIVNDFQKGDIAEGYSVSREKKESFPLTVTSAQKNPTAFYLCASRRAGLAGDTQYFGPGTRLTVL.